Listed below are T cell receptor beta chains from one sample, sequenced in a study of technical replicates of blood from a few donors. Generated by immunoSEQ multiplex PCR, the TCRdb table keeps only in-frame clones and is missing some. The table shows around 68,000 clones, with roughly 97% occurring only once. Sequencing input: T cells isolated from PBMCs. The origin of the receptors is a human donor in good health. The CDR3 runs from the conserved cysteine through the conserved F or W. Each record gives: V gene, D gene, clone size, J gene, CDR3 protein, CDR3 DNA. The D gene is left open where the match is weak. Where a row states a size, it is once, few, many or the class of an expanded clone; other rows omit it.

V: TRBV7-8
D: -
size: -
J: TRBJ2-7
CDR3: CASSWGLYEQYF
DNA: TGTGCCAGCAGCTGGGGACTCTACGAGCAGTACTTC

V: TRBV19
D: -
size: -
J: TRBJ2-3
CDR3: CASSTDRRLGTDTQYF
DNA: TGTGCCAGTAGTACCGACAGGAGGTTGGGCACAGATACGCAGTATTTT

V: TRBV28
D: TRBD1
size: -
J: TRBJ1-2
CDR3: CASSPGGNYGYTF
DNA: TGTGCCAGCAGTCCAGGGGGGAACTATGGCTACACCTTC

V: TRBV29-1
D: -
size: -
J: TRBJ2-3
CDR3: CSLDPDGDTQYF
DNA: TGCAGCTTAGACCCCGACGGGGATACGCAGTATTTT

V: TRBV5-1
D: -
size: once
J: TRBJ1-1
CDR3: CASSLDTGYTEAFF
DNA: TGCGCCAGCAGCTTGGATACGGGATACACTGAAGCTTTCTTT

V: TRBV19
D: TRBD1
size: -
J: TRBJ1-2
CDR3: CASSMGQAPNYYGYTF
DNA: TGTGCCAGTAGTATGGGACAGGCCCCTAATTACTATGGCTACACCTTC

V: TRBV19
D: -
size: -
J: TRBJ1-2
CDR3: CASSTGNPSVDTF
DNA: TGTGCCAGTAGTACGGGGAATCCCTCTGTCGACACCTTC

V: TRBV28
D: TRBD2
size: -
J: TRBJ2-7
CDR3: CASSSRIAGGSYEQYF
DNA: TGTGCCAGCAGTTCCCGTATAGCGGGAGGCAGCTACGAGCAGTACTTC

V: TRBV10-3
D: -
size: -
J: TRBJ2-3
CDR3: CAISESIGEGDTQYF
DNA: TGTGCCATCAGTGAGTCGATAGGGGAAGGAGATACGCAGTATTTT

V: TRBV11-3
D: -
size: once
J: TRBJ1-2
CDR3: CASSFSTTYGYTF
DNA: TGTGCCAGCAGCTTTTCTACCACTTATGGCTACACCTTC

V: TRBV29-1
D: -
size: -
J: TRBJ1-1
CDR3: CSVVRRMNTEAFF
DNA: TGCAGCGTTGTGAGGCGGATGAACACTGAAGCTTTCTTT

V: TRBV10-3
D: TRBD1
size: -
J: TRBJ2-2
CDR3: CAIRETGIAGELFF
DNA: TGTGCCATCAGGGAGACAGGGATCGCCGGGGAGCTGTTTTTT

V: TRBV6-5
D: TRBD1
size: -
J: TRBJ1-5
CDR3: CASRTGNQPQHF
DNA: TGTGCCAGCAGGACAGGGAATCAGCCCCAGCATTTT

V: TRBV9
D: -
size: -
J: TRBJ2-3
CDR3: CASSRRDTLTDTQYF
DNA: TGTGCCAGTTCTCGCCGGGACACCCTCACAGATACGCAGTATTTT

V: TRBV11-2
D: -
size: -
J: TRBJ1-2
CDR3: CASSLVFGGDNYGYTF
DNA: TGTGCCAGCAGCTTAGTATTTGGAGGGGATAACTATGGCTACACCTTC

V: TRBV4-3
D: -
size: -
J: TRBJ1-1
CDR3: CASSQSGSPKTEAFF
DNA: TGCGCCAGCAGCCAAAGCGGCAGCCCCAAAACTGAAGCTTTCTTT

V: TRBV6-6
D: -
size: once
J: TRBJ1-3
CDR3: CASRQGSGNTIYF
DNA: TGTGCCAGCAGACAGGGTTCCGGAAACACCATATATTTT

V: TRBV11-2
D: -
size: -
J: TRBJ2-7
CDR3: CASSLDGSPREQYF
DNA: TGTGCCAGCAGCTTAGACGGGTCCCCCCGAGAGCAGTACTTC

V: TRBV11-2
D: -
size: once
J: TRBJ1-1
CDR3: CASSLDRTPMNTEAFF
DNA: TGTGCCAGCAGCTTGGACCGGACACCAATGAACACTGAAGCTTTCTTT

V: TRBV19
D: -
size: -
J: TRBJ2-2
CDR3: CASSIGLVTGELFF
DNA: TGTGCCAGTAGTATAGGACTGGTCACCGGGGAGCTGTTTTTT

V: TRBV10-1
D: -
size: -
J: TRBJ2-3
CDR3: CASSESERYTDTQYF
DNA: TGCGCCAGCAGTGAGTCTGAGAGATACACAGATACGCAGTATTTT

V: TRBV28
D: -
size: -
J: TRBJ2-3
CDR3: CASSPIGTDTQYF
DNA: TGTGCCAGCAGTCCCATTGGCACAGATACGCAGTATTTT

V: TRBV30
D: TRBD2
size: -
J: TRBJ2-7
CDR3: CALGVSGRRYEQYF
DNA: TGTGCCCTGGGGGTGAGCGGGAGAAGGTACGAGCAGTACTTC

V: TRBV11-3
D: TRBD2
size: -
J: TRBJ2-3
CDR3: CASSLIAGGTDTQYF
DNA: TGTGCCAGCAGCCTCATAGCGGGAGGCACAGATACGCAGTATTTT

V: TRBV4-1
D: -
size: -
J: TRBJ2-5
CDR3: CASSPPESQETQYF
DNA: TGCGCCAGCAGCCCCCCCGAGAGCCAAGAGACCCAGTACTTC

V: TRBV27
D: -
size: -
J: TRBJ1-1
CDR3: CASSSQGTEAFF
DNA: TGTGCCAGCAGTTCACAGGGAACTGAAGCTTTCTTT

V: TRBV5-4
D: -
size: -
J: TRBJ1-2
CDR3: CASSLRTANYGYTF
DNA: TGTGCCAGCAGCTTGCGAACAGCTAACTATGGCTACACCTTC

V: TRBV2
D: -
size: -
J: TRBJ2-3
CDR3: CASSGQIPTDTQYF
DNA: TGTGCCAGCAGTGGACAAATCCCCACAGATACGCAGTATTTT

V: TRBV27
D: TRBD1
size: -
J: TRBJ2-7
CDR3: CASSPGQAYEQYF
DNA: TGTGCCAGCAGCCCGGGACAGGCCTACGAGCAGTACTTC

V: TRBV7-9
D: -
size: -
J: TRBJ1-3
CDR3: CASSPFGGSPGNTIYF
DNA: TGTGCCAGCAGCCCCTTCGGGGGGTCCCCTGGAAACACCATATATTTT

V: TRBV2
D: TRBD1
size: -
J: TRBJ2-4
CDR3: CASSDIGTGKNIQYF
DNA: TGTGCCAGCAGTGATATCGGGACAGGCAAAAACATTCAGTACTTC

V: TRBV7-2
D: -
size: -
J: TRBJ2-2
CDR3: CASSWTVVGDTGELFF
DNA: TGTGCCAGCAGTTGGACAGTGGTGGGAGACACCGGGGAGCTGTTTTTT

V: TRBV6-5
D: TRBD2
size: -
J: TRBJ2-1
CDR3: CASSYSRAGAYNEQFF
DNA: TGTGCCAGCAGTTATTCGAGAGCGGGAGCCTACAATGAGCAGTTCTTC

V: TRBV5-6
D: -
size: -
J: TRBJ1-1
CDR3: CASSRPGDIDNTEAFF
DNA: TGTGCCAGCAGCCGACCAGGGGACATAGATAACACTGAAGCTTTCTTT

V: TRBV29-1
D: TRBD2
size: -
J: TRBJ2-7
CDR3: CSVEGGASGSQHEQYF
DNA: TGCAGCGTTGAAGGAGGGGCCAGCGGGAGCCAGCACGAGCAGTACTTC

V: TRBV6-5
D: -
size: -
J: TRBJ2-4
CDR3: CASSYSYAKNIQYF
DNA: TGTGCCAGCAGTTACTCATATGCCAAAAACATTCAGTACTTC

V: TRBV28
D: -
size: once
J: TRBJ1-5
CDR3: CASSLIVQGYQPQHF
DNA: TGTGCCAGCAGTTTAATCGTCCAGGGGTATCAGCCCCAGCATTTT

V: TRBV9
D: -
size: once
J: TRBJ1-3
CDR3: CASSADSSGNTIYF
DNA: TGTGCCAGCAGCGCCGACAGCTCTGGAAACACCATATATTTT

V: TRBV10-3
D: -
size: -
J: TRBJ2-7
CDR3: CAISEGVFPYEQYF
DNA: TGTGCCATCAGTGAGGGAGTTTTCCCCTACGAGCAGTACTTC

V: TRBV19
D: -
size: -
J: TRBJ1-5
CDR3: CATRSQDGIKGPQHF
DNA: TGTGCCACCCGCTCCCAAGACGGGATAAAGGGGCCCCAGCATTTT

V: TRBV7-6
D: -
size: -
J: TRBJ2-5
CDR3: CASSLGGSGLVETQYF
DNA: TGTGCCAGCAGCTTAGGAGGTTCTGGTTTGGTGGAGACCCAGTACTTC

V: TRBV7-9
D: -
size: -
J: TRBJ2-5
CDR3: CASSLTQVEETQYF
DNA: TGTGCCAGCAGCTTAACCCAAGTGGAGGAGACCCAGTACTTC

V: TRBV11-3
D: -
size: -
J: TRBJ2-3
CDR3: CASSLDVGTDTQYF
DNA: TGTGCCAGCAGCTTAGATGTAGGCACAGATACGCAGTATTTT

V: TRBV10-3
D: TRBD1
size: -
J: TRBJ1-4
CDR3: CAISTGTGNEKLFF
DNA: TGTGCCATCAGTACCGGGACAGGGAATGAAAAACTGTTTTTT

V: TRBV5-1
D: -
size: -
J: TRBJ2-1
CDR3: CASSLRPGRGSYNEQFF
DNA: TGCGCCAGCAGCTTGCGTCCCGGCAGAGGCTCCTACAATGAGCAGTTCTTC

V: TRBV10-3
D: TRBD2
size: -
J: TRBJ2-4
CDR3: CATQSGRAGKNIQYF
DNA: TGTGCCACTCAGAGCGGGAGGGCCGGGAAAAACATTCAGTACTTC

V: TRBV7-9
D: -
size: -
J: TRBJ1-5
CDR3: CASSLSGGPGPKPNQPQHF
DNA: TGTGCCAGCAGCTTATCGGGGGGTCCGGGGCCGAAGCCTAATCAGCCCCAGCATTTT

V: TRBV18
D: TRBD2
size: -
J: TRBJ2-1
CDR3: CASSPEREKGNEQFF
DNA: TGTGCCAGCTCACCAGAGCGGGAGAAGGGTAATGAGCAGTTCTTC

V: TRBV9
D: TRBD1
size: -
J: TRBJ1-2
CDR3: CASSVGGQGGLGYTF
DNA: TGTGCCAGCAGCGTAGGGGGACAGGGGGGGCTCGGCTACACCTTC

V: TRBV5-3
D: -
size: -
J: TRBJ1-1
CDR3: CARSLSVRETGTEAFF
DNA: TGTGCCAGAAGCTTGTCCGTGAGAGAGACGGGGACTGAAGCTTTCTTT

V: TRBV11-2
D: TRBD2
size: once
J: TRBJ2-2
CDR3: CASSLGGGSTGELFF
DNA: TGTGCCAGCAGCCTTGGGGGGGGGAGCACCGGGGAGCTGTTTTTT

V: TRBV9
D: -
size: -
J: TRBJ2-3
CDR3: CASSVGLLPDTQYF
DNA: TGTGCCAGCAGCGTCGGACTACTCCCAGATACGCAGTATTTT

V: TRBV6-5
D: -
size: -
J: TRBJ1-2
CDR3: CASSYSMGARGYTF
DNA: TGTGCCAGCAGTTACTCGATGGGGGCCCGAGGCTACACCTTC

V: TRBV7-6
D: TRBD2
size: -
J: TRBJ2-1
CDR3: CASSSRTSGFNEQFF
DNA: TGTGCCAGCAGCTCCAGGACTAGCGGCTTCAATGAGCAGTTCTTC

V: TRBV2
D: -
size: -
J: TRBJ2-2
CDR3: CASRRYTYTGELFF
DNA: TGTGCCAGCAGGAGGTATACTTACACCGGGGAGCTGTTTTTT